The 26 T cell receptor beta chains below come from one sample, sequenced in a study of cytomegalovirus exposure and HLA in healthy donors. Researchers ran the PCR with 60 Vbeta and 13 Jbeta primers. Sequencing used immunoSEQ multiplex PCR; TCRdb keeps in-frame clones, though not all of them. Counted here are about 86,000 clones, roughly 78% occurring once; the ten biggest clones make up around 2.7%. Sequencing used PBMCs. All receptors come from a male donor in good health and CMV-seropositive.

J is TRBJ1-5 and V is TRBV6-1; possibly TRBD1 for D (6 bases). Germline values: CDR1 MNHNS, CDR2 SASEGT. The ends were cut back, 3 bases at V and 2 bases at J, with 8 bases in the middle. The CDR3 is 14 amino acids. In nucleotides, the CDR3 is TGTGCCAGCAGTGAGAGACAGGGCAATCAGCCCCAGCATTTT. It codes for CASSERQGNQPQHF.

The chain joins TRBV13 to TRBJ2-2; D not resolved. The CDR3 is 14 residues long. Trimming cost V 2 bases and J 8 bases, with 12 bases left between them. Germline V gene data show CDR1 as PRHDT and CDR2 as FYEKMQ (reference sequence). The CDR3 region has the DNA TGTGCCAGCAGCTTACGTAAGCTCGTGGGGGAGCTGTTTTTT. Residues: CASSLRKLVGELFF.

V usage is TRBV4-3 and J usage is TRBJ2-7; 9 positions agree with TRBD1. Germline CDR1 reads LGHNA; CDR2 reads YSLEER. With 0 bases clipped from V and 2 bases from J, the junction kept 2 bases outside the gene matches. This CDR3 has 15 residues. The CDR3 reads CASSQERQGAYEQYF. The CDR3 nucleotides read TGCGCCAGCAGCCAAGAGCGACAGGGGGCCTACGAGCAGTACTTC.

The J gene is TRBJ2-1, the V gene TRBV9; no firm D call. The CDR3 contains 10 residues. V lost 6 bases and J 9 bases, leaving 7 bases between the germline ends. Germline CDR1 is SGDLS and CDR2 is YYNGEE. CDR3 nucleotide sequence: TGTGCCAGCATCGGTGCTGAGCAGTTCTTC. Protein sequence: CASIGAEQFF.

This clone was observed once. The chain couples TRBV9 to TRBJ2-7, with no clear D. From germline, CDR1 is SGDLS and CDR2 YYNGEE. Trimming took off 0 bases at V and 3 bases at J, with 10 bases between the two ends. This CDR3 comprises 14 residues. The CDR3 is CASSVGLLGYEQYF. CDR3 nucleotide sequence: TGTGCCAGCAGCGTAGGCCTACTCGGCTACGAGCAGTACTTC.

The V call is TRBV6-1, the J call TRBJ2-3; 8 bases align to TRBD1. Trimming at V came to 4 bases and at J to 0 bases, leaving 6 bases not matched to a gene. Germline CDR1 reads MNHNS; CDR2 reads SASEGT. The CDR3 contains 16 residues. The CDR3 reads CASSAQGATSTDTQYF. The CDR3 bases are TGTGCCAGCAGTGCCCAGGGGGCGACGAGCACAGATACGCAGTATTTT.

V and J are TRBV6-5 and TRBJ1-2; weak D call: TRBD1 (5 bases). Trimming removed 7 bases from V and 7 bases from J, with 22 bases in between. The germline V gene has CDR1 MNHEY and CDR2 SVGAGI. CDR3 length equals 15 residues. Written as DNA, the CDR3 is TGTGCCAGCACCACAGGACGGACTACTTCTAGTGGCTACACCTTC. It encodes CASTTGRTTSSGYTF.

CDR3 region: CASSPNPAGGEKLFF. The CDR3 DNA follows: TGTGCCAGCAGCCCTAATCCGGCGGGCGGTGAAAAACTGTTTTTT. The V gene is TRBV7-2, the J gene TRBJ1-4, with D unresolved. This CDR3 spans 15 amino acids. In germline, CDR1 is SGHTA, CDR2 FQGNSA. The V gene lost 5 bases and the J gene lost 7 bases, with 17 bases spanning the gap.

This chain connects TRBV11-2 to TRBJ2-7; D is possibly TRBD1 (5 bases). From germline, CDR1 is SGHAT and CDR2 FQNNGV. V lost 1 base, J lost 3 bases, and 16 bases lay in between. The CDR3 covers 16 residues. The CDR3 loop reads CASSLGSQGPLYEQYF. CDR3 sequence (DNA): TGTGCCAGCAGCTTAGGTTCCCAGGGCCCCCTCTACGAGCAGTACTTC.

V is TRBV5-4 and J is TRBJ2-1, with 11 bases matching TRBD1. CDR1 and CDR2 from the germline V gene are SGHNT and YYREEE (reference sequence). The CDR3 totals 16 residues. V shed 4 bases, J shed 4 bases, and the junction held 7 bases outside the gene matches. The CDR3 bases are TGTGCCAGCAGCGGCCGGGACAGGGGGGGATACAATGAGCAGTTCTTC. This encodes CASSGRDRGGYNEQFF.

The chain combines TRBV28 with TRBJ2-7; weak D call: TRBD1 (6 bases). V was trimmed by 2 bases and J by 5 bases, leaving 19 bases between them. This CDR3 contains 16 residues. Germline V gene lookup returns CDR1 MDHEN and CDR2 SYDVKM. CDR3 DNA sequence: TGTGCCAGCAGTTTAGAGAGGACAGTCAAAGCCCACGAGCAGTACTTC. Encoded protein: CASSLERTVKAHEQYF.

CDR3 DNA: TGTGCCACCAGCAGAGGTCTGGGCAAAGGTAACACTGAAGCTTTCTTT. This encodes CATSRGLGKGNTEAFF. The chain carries TRBV15 and TRBJ1-1, with D unclear. Per the germline V gene, CDR1 is LNHNV and CDR2 is YYDKDF (reference sequence). The germline V and J ends were trimmed by 1 base and 2 bases, with 14 bases remaining between them. The CDR3 runs to 16 residues.

V is TRBV7-2 and J is TRBJ1-5, with 11 bases aligning to TRBD1. Germline loops: CDR1 SGHTA, CDR2 FQGNSA. Germline trimming cut 5 bases from V and 3 bases from J; bases unmatched to any gene: 6. The CDR3 loop spans 16 amino acids. In DNA form, the CDR3 reads TGTGCCAGCAGCCCCGGGACAGGGGGAAACAATCAGCCCCAGCATTTT. Amino acid sequence: CASSPGTGGNNQPQHF.

This clone was observed once. J is TRBJ2-1 and V is TRBV5-1; tentatively, D is TRBD1 (6 bases). The CDR3 spans 12 residues. CDR1 and CDR2 from the germline V gene are SGHRS and YFSETQ. V lost 2 bases, J lost 10 bases, and 10 bases lay in between. The CDR3 spells CASSLGGVEQFF. DNA of the CDR3: TGCGCCAGCAGCTTAGGGGGAGTGGAGCAGTTCTTC.

This sequence joins TRBV28 and TRBJ2-1; no firm D call. CDR3 size: 14 residues. The V gene lost 6 bases and the J gene lost 1 base, with 10 bases spanning the gap. CDR1 and CDR2 from the germline V gene are MDHEN and SYDVKM. The CDR3 region has the DNA TGTGCCAGCAGGCATCCCGAGTCCTACAATGAGCAGTTCTTC. It is translated as CASRHPESYNEQFF. Supplemented by reference TRBV28 and TRBJ2-1, the full variable domain reads DVKVTQSSRYLVKRTGEKVFLECVQDMDHENMFWYRQDPGLGLRLIYFSYDVKMKEKGDIPEGYSVSREKKERFSLILESASTNQTSMYLCASRHPESYNEQFFGPGTRLTVL.

The genes are TRBV7-2 and TRBJ2-7; D is possibly TRBD1 (7 bases). The germline V and J ends were trimmed by 7 bases and 2 bases, with 18 bases remaining between them. This CDR3 comprises 15 residues. Per germline, CDR1 SGHTA and CDR2 FQGNSA. The CDR3 bases are TGTGCCAGCAACCCACAGGGGACTGGAACCTACGAGCAGTACTTC. Encoded protein: CASNPQGTGTYEQYF.

V and J are TRBV7-3 and TRBJ2-7; a possible D gene is TRBD2 (6 bases). V lost 6 bases, J lost 0 bases, and 12 bases lay in between. Per germline, CDR1 SGHTA and CDR2 FQGTGA. The length of the CDR3 is 14 residues. The CDR3 spells CASSPSASSYEQYF. The CDR3 nucleotides read TGTGCCAGCAGTCCTAGCGCTAGCTCCTACGAGCAGTACTTC.

The chain couples TRBV28 to TRBJ2-4; 8 bases are a match to TRBD1. This CDR3 spans 16 amino acids. J was trimmed by 5 bases and V by 5 bases; bases with no gene match: 11. Germline V CDR1 and CDR2: MDHEN, SYDVKM. The CDR3 protein is CASSTPRTGSQNIQYF. CDR3 in DNA: TGTGCCAGCAGTACCCCTCGGACAGGGAGCCAAAACATTCAGTACTTC. Looking up the rest from reference TRBV28 and TRBJ2-4 gives the full variable domain: DVKVTQSSRYLVKRTGEKVFLECVQDMDHENMFWYRQDPGLGLRLIYFSYDVKMKEKGDIPEGYSVSREKKERFSLILESASTNQTSMYLCASSTPRTGSQNIQYFGAGTRLSVL.

The chain links TRBV11-2 to TRBJ2-2; 10 nucleotides line up with TRBD1. Germline assignment: CDR1 SGHAT and CDR2 FQNNGV. This CDR3 has 15 amino acids. V shed 4 bases, J shed 8 bases, and the junction held 7 bases outside the gene matches. The CDR3 DNA is TGTGCCAGCAGCTGGGGGACAGGGGCTACGGGGGAGCTGTTTTTT. Protein product: CASSWGTGATGELFF. Drawing the rest from reference TRBV11-2 and TRBJ2-2, the complete variable domain is EAGVAQSPRYKIIEKRQSVAFWCNPISGHATLYWYQQILGQGPKLLIQFQNNGVVDDSQLPKDRFSAERLKGVDSTLKIQPAKLEDSAVYLCASSWGTGATGELFFGEGSRLTVL.

The DNA of the CDR3 is TGTGCCAGCAGTTCCCCATCTAACTATGGCTACACCTTC. Protein: CASSSPSNYGYTF. The rearrangement links TRBV28 to TRBJ1-2, with D uncertain. V dropped 4 bases and J dropped 0 bases, with 6 bases sitting between them. Per germline, CDR1 MDHEN and CDR2 SYDVKM. There are 13 residues in the CDR3.

This clone is deemed medium-sized. The V call is TRBV4-2, the J call TRBJ2-6; D is perhaps TRBD2 (6 bases). This CDR3 spans 16 amino acids. V dropped 0 bases and J dropped 3 bases, with 9 bases sitting between them. In germline, CDR1 is LGHNA, CDR2 YNFKEQ. The CDR3: CASSQETGGGANVLTF. CDR3 bases: TGTGCCAGCAGCCAAGAAACCGGGGGTGGGGCCAACGTCCTGACTTTC.

V gene TRBV29-1 combines with J gene TRBJ1-2, with TRBD1 identical over 8 bases. Germline CDR1 reads SQVTM; CDR2 reads ANQGSEA. Losses at the gene ends were 2 bases for V and 4 bases for J; bases not matched to a gene: 3. CDR3 length: 13 amino acids. In DNA, the CDR3 is TGCAGCGTTGAATTGACAGGGGCCTATGGCTACACCTTC. It translates to CSVELTGAYGYTF.

V gene TRBV7-8 combines with J gene TRBJ2-7; TRBD2 matches at 9 bases. The trim removed 6 bases at V and 3 bases at J, leaving 9 bases unmatched. From germline, CDR1 is SGHVS and CDR2 FQNEAQ. This CDR3 is built from 15 residues. This CDR3 is CASSSGTSSYYEQYF. CDR3 sequence (DNA): TGTGCCAGCAGTAGTGGGACTAGCAGCTACTACGAGCAGTACTTC.

This clone was seen a handful of times. The chain links TRBV6-5 to TRBJ1-5; 8 positions agree with TRBD1. V trimming: 8 bases; J trimming: 3 bases; junction bases outside the gene matches: 6. The CDR3 is made up of 14 amino acids. The germline V gene has CDR1 MNHEY and CDR2 SVGAGI. CDR3 loop: CASRETGANQPQHF. The DNA for the CDR3 is TGTGCCAGCCGAGAGACAGGGGCCAATCAGCCCCAGCATTTT.

The rearrangement uses TRBV9 and TRBJ2-1; TRBD2 matches at 7 bases. J lost 3 bases, V lost 0 bases, and 6 bases had no gene match. Germline lookup yields CDR1 SGDLS and CDR2 YYNGEE. This CDR3 contains 16 residues. The CDR3 DNA sequence: TGTGCCAGCAGCGTAGGCACTAGCGAGGTCTACAATGAGCAGTTCTTC. Its protein is CASSVGTSEVYNEQFF.

CDR3 region: CASSGGTVGGTQYF. Written as DNA, the CDR3 is TGCGCCAGCAGCGGCGGGACCGTGGGGGGGACCCAGTACTTC. The chain combines TRBV5-1 with TRBJ2-5; D may be TRBD2 (6 bases). Per germline, CDR1 SGHRS and CDR2 YFSETQ. The V end lost 4 bases, the J end lost 7 bases, and 17 bases lay between the germline ends. This CDR3 has 14 residues.